A selection of T cell receptor beta chains follows, all from one sample in a study of response to subunit inactivated influenza vaccine. Using its own MiXCR run on the RT-PCR reads, TCRdb lists one record per CDR3 protein. The repertoire has about 540,000 distinct CDR3 sequences, less than 15% of them found once; the top ten carry over 8.5%. Sequenced here: PBMCs from blood, sampled roughly 13 days after vaccination. All receptors derive from a man aged 45-65 years who received an inactivated influenza vaccine. Each CDR3 is given with its conserved first and last residue. Each record gives: J gene, V gene, D gene, clone size, CDR3 protein, CDR3 DNA. D genes are given only for firm matches. Rows may omit the clone size; those that give it use once, few, many or a size class.

>TRBJ1-2|TRBV12-3/TRBV12-4|TRBD1|few
CASSRLLGTVYGYTF
TGTGCCAGCAGCCGTCTCCTCGGGACAGTTTATGGCTACACCTTC
>TRBJ2-7|TRBV15|TRBD1|-
CATSRDKGQPDSYEQYF
TGTGCCACCAGCAGAGACAAGGGACAGCCCGACTCCTACGAGCAGTACTTC
>TRBJ2-1|TRBV20-1|TRBD2|few
CSARGAGGPLEQFF
TGCAGTGCCAGGGGTGCGGGAGGGCCACTTGAGCAGTTCTTC
>TRBJ2-5|TRBV11-2|-|few
CASSLNGAPETQYF
TGTGCCAGCAGCTTAAACGGGGCCCCAGAGACCCAGTACTTC
>TRBJ1-2|TRBV20-1|TRBD1|-
CSGPDRASGYTF
TGCAGTGGACCGGACAGGGCCAGTGGCTACACCTTC
>TRBJ2-4|TRBV9|-|many
CASSVDGAGDIQYF
TGTGCCAGCAGCGTAGACGGGGCTGGGGACATTCAGTACTTC
>TRBJ2-7|TRBV4-3|TRBD1|few
CASSQDGTGSPYEQYF
TGCGCCAGCAGCCAAGATGGGACAGGGAGTCCCTACGAGCAGTACTTC
>TRBJ1-5|TRBV5-1|-|many
CASSLAGGSNQPQHF
TGTGCCAGCAGCCTGGCTGGGGGCAGCAATCAGCCCCAGCATTTT
>TRBJ1-2|TRBV7-9|-|-
CATREPDYGYTF
TGTGCCACCCGGGAACCCGACTATGGCTACACCTTC
>TRBJ2-2|TRBV7-3|TRBD2|few
CASSLRLAGALGTGELFF
TGTGCCAGCAGCTTAAGACTAGCGGGAGCTTTGGGCACCGGGGAGCTGTTTTTT
>TRBJ2-2|TRBV4-3|-|-
CASSTSLGGAGELFF
TGCGCCAGCAGCACAAGCCTAGGTGGGGCCGGGGAGCTGTTTTTT
>TRBJ2-3|TRBV28|-|-
CASSLESGDTQYF
TGTGCCAGCAGCTTAGAATCGGGAGATACGCAGTATTTT
>TRBJ2-7|TRBV28|-|-
CASSVGQTYEQYF
TGTGCCAGCAGCGTAGGACAGACCTACGAGCAGTACTTC
>TRBJ2-2|TRBV7-8|TRBD2|-
CASSLARTSGSLSTGELFF
TGTGCCAGCAGCCTAGCCCGGACTAGCGGGAGTTTGAGCACCGGGGAGCTGTTTTTT
>TRBJ2-1|TRBV24-1|-|many
CATSGSGYNEQFF
TGTGCCACCAGTGGGTCTGGCTACAATGAGCAGTTCTTC
>TRBJ2-7|TRBV28|-|many
CASSTTYEQYF
TGTGCCAGCAGCACAACCTACGAGCAGTACTTC
>TRBJ2-2|TRBV20-1|TRBD2|-
CSARVGRAGVGELFF
TGCAGTGCTAGGGTCGGGAGGGCCGGGGTCGGGGAGCTGTTTTTT
>TRBJ2-1|TRBV7-3|TRBD1|-
CASSYTTGGYNEQFF
TGTGCCAGCAGCTATACGACAGGGGGTTACAATGAGCAGTTCTTC
>TRBJ2-2|TRBV19|-|few
CASSYEAAGELFF
TGTGCCAGTAGCTATGAGGCCGCCGGGGAGCTGTTTTTT
>TRBJ1-6|TRBV25-1|TRBD1|-
CASSEFRGDNSPLHF
TGTGCCAGCAGTGAATTCAGGGGGGATAATTCACCCCTCCACTTT
>TRBJ2-2|TRBV7-7|-|many
CASSFQRTGELFF
TGTGCTAGCAGCTTTCAGCGGACCGGGGAGCTGTTTTTT
>TRBJ2-7|TRBV20-1|TRBD1|-
CSAADRGRLNEQYF
TGCAGTGCTGCGGACAGGGGGCGCTTAAACGAGCAGTACTTC
>TRBJ2-4|TRBV29-1|-|few
CSVAGTPKNIQYF
TGCAGCGTTGCCGGGACCCCCAAAAACATTCAGTACTTC
>TRBJ2-1|TRBV12-3/TRBV12-4|TRBD2|-
CASSRGTSGSSRSSYNEQFF
TGTGCCAGCAGCCGGGGGACTAGCGGGAGTTCTCGAAGCTCCTACAATGAGCAGTTCTTC
>TRBJ2-1|TRBV6-6|-|few
CASSYSFHTEQFF
TGTGCCAGCAGTTACTCCTTCCACACTGAGCAGTTCTTC
>TRBJ2-2|TRBV5-1|TRBD2|many
CASSAPSGGTGELFF
TGCGCCAGCAGCGCGCCTAGCGGGGGGACCGGGGAGCTGTTTTTT